The T cell receptor (beta chain) under discussion was sequenced for a study of CDR3 diversity in severe acne. At least ten counts were recorded for this clonotype. This CDR3 contains 17 residues. Trimming at V came to 6 bases and at J to 0 bases, leaving 2 bases not matched to a gene. Germline lookup yields CDR1 LNHDA and CDR2 SQIVND (reference sequence). MiXCR, applied by TCRdb to the PCR reads, yields one record per CDR3 protein. The repertoire includes over 70,000 distinct CDR3 sequences, around 53% of them detected once, and more than 13% sits in the top ten. Sequencing was carried out using blood. This clonotype was obtained from a male donor in good health, without acne. V gene TRBV19 combines with J gene TRBJ2-6; 13 positions agree with TRBD2. The CDR3: CASSRTSGGSGANVLTF. DNA of the CDR3: TGTGCCAGTAGCCGGACTAGCGGGGGCTCTGGGGCCAACGTCCTGACTTTC.